This T cell receptor (beta chain) was observed in a study of blood T cell repertoires in COVID-19 (dated by TCRdb to about 2020). A note on the overall study: Collaborator samples came from the United States, Italy and Spain and covered acute and convalescent phases of COVID-19. The material from the prospective study consisted of cDNA or gDNA derived from T cells, B-cell-depleted T cells, or PBMCs. Subjects who had been exposed to COVID-19, were actively infected with it, or had recovered from it provided the deeply sampled blood TCRbeta repertoires that made up the dataset. A freely available public database, intended as a resource for researchers studying the immune response to SARS-CoV-2, is where the repertoires were released. Samples were obtained from the ongoing ImmuneRACE study (first 160 participants) and from approximately 1,200 subjects provided by 6 global collaborators. Nearly every sample came with metadata listing a de-identified subject ID, COVID-19 status, age in years and sex. Where available, HLA class I and class II types were obtained from metadata supplied by the sample provider rather than from assay-based typing. Findings and caveats that apply to the study as a whole: The quantity of clinical and demographic metadata differed by source and by participant and was supplied without curation.

Including the terminal cysteine and phenylalanine, the CDR3 comprises 16 residues. Kept here is only the CDR3 DNA, which spans 48 bases and is read in frame from base 1. Sequences SEHNR (CDR1) and FQNEAQ (CDR2) are obtained from the germline V gene (reference sequence). V is pruned by 1 base and J by 0 bases, leaving 5 bases of the junction without a gene match. A remark on this clone: The specificity of this receptor is unknown. No clone much larger than this one lies a single base away; base qualities are absent.

The collaborating institutions used their own protocols to collect whole blood in K2EDTA tubes. Collaborator samples were shipped for TCRbeta analysis as frozen whole blood, isolated PBMCs, or DNA extracted from either sample type. The immunoSEQ Assay, a bias-controlled multiplex PCR, was used to amplify TCRbeta CDR3 regions from genomic DNA. In the authors' own workflow: The number of nucleated cells in each sample was estimated by amplification of reference gene primers within the assay. Sequence reads were collapsed and filtered to measure the absolute abundance of every unique TCRbeta CDR3 rearrangement. For each sample, productive Simpson clonality was calculated by taking the square root of Simpson's diversity index across productive rearrangements. In its TCRdb copy, this immuneACCESS table keeps in-frame sequences only and misses some clones. Where compared with another copy, unresolved V genes explain less than half of these, and the others have no known cause. The V and J calls and clone size come from that table; D and trimming were worked out from the DNA. For this sample the table gives about 50,000 clones, of which 80% to 95% were detected only once. The top ten constitute under 7.5% of the sample.

This chain is built from TRBV7-9 and TRBJ2-7; TRBD2 aligns with 8 central bases. This sequence originates from a man over 45 with active COVID-19. Sequencing used peripheral blood. The base sequence is TGTGCCAGCAGCTTAGTGTGGCGGGAGGACTCCTACGAGCAGTACTTC. It specifies CASSLVWREDSYEQYF.